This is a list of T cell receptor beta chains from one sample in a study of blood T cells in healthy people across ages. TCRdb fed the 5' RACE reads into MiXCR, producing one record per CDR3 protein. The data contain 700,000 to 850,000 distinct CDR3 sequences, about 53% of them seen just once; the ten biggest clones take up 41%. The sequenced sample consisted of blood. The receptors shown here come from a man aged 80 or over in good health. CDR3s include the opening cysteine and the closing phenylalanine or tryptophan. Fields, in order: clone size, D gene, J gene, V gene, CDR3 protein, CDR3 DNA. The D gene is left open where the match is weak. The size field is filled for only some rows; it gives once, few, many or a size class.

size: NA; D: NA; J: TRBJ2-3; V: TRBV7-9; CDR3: CASSLADQKQRYAYF; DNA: TGTGCCAGCAGCTTAGCGGACCAGAAGCAAAGATACGCGTATTTT
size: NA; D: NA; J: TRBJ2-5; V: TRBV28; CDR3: CASHGVPETQYF; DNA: TGTGCCAGCCACGGGGTCCCCGAGACCCAGTACTTC
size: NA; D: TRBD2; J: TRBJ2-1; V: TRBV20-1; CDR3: CSARDLGLVLNEQFF; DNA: TGCAGTGCTAGAGATCTGGGACTAGTACTCAATGAGCAGTTCTTC
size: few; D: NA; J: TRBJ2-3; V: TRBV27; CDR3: CASSPQIGYAYF; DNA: TGTGCCAGCAGTCCCCAGATCGGATACGCGTATTTT
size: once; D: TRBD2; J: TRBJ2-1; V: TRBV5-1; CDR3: CASSYLAGSLNEQFF; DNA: TGCGCCAGCAGCTACCTAGCGGGAAGTCTGAATGAGCAGTTCTTC
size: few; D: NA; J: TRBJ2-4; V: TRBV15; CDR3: CATSRDIATWEQYF; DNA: TGTGCCACCAGCAGAGATATCGCCACCTGGGAGCAGTACTTC
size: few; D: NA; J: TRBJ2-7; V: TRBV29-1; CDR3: CSVKGGYEQYF; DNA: TGCAGCGTTAAAGGGGGGTACGAGCAGTACTTC
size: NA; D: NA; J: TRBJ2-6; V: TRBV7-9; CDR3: CASSLVGRAGANVLTF; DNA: TGTGCCAGCAGCTTAGTGGGGCGGGCTGGGGCCAACGTCCTGACTTTC
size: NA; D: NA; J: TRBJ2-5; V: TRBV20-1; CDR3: CSAPLKGSDSEQYF; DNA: TGCAGTGCCCCCCTCAAGGGGAGTGATAGTGAGCAGTACTTC
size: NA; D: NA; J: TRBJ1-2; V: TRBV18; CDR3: CASSHASNPWSYTF; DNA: TGTGCCAGCTCACACGCATCAAACCCGTGGAGCTACACCTTC
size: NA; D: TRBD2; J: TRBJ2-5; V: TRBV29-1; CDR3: CSGLTSGQETQYF; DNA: TGCAGCGGGTTAACTAGCGGCCAAGAGACCCAGTACTTC
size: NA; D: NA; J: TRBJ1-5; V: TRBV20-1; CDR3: CSAPQGLEGNQPQHF; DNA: TGCAGTGCTCCTCAGGGATTAGAGGGCAATCAGCCCCAGCATTTT
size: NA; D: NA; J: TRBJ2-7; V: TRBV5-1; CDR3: CASSLEPGSSSYEQYF; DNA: TGCGCCAGCAGCTTGGAACCGGGGAGTAGCTCCTACGAGCAGTACTTC
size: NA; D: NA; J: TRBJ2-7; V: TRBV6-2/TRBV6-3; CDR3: CASSRRELAYEQYF; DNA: TGTGCCAGCAGTCGCAGGGAGCTAGCCTACGAGCAGTACTTC
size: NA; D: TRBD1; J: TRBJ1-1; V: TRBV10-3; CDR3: CAISFLADRGTEAFF; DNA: TGTGCCATCAGTTTCCTAGCGGACAGGGGCACTGAAGCTTTCTTT
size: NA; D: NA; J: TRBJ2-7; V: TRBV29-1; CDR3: CSVDAGTSGAYEQYF; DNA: TGCAGCGTTGACGCGGGGACGTCCGGGGCCTACGAGCAGTACTTC
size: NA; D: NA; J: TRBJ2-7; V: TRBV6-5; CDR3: CASSPDGLYEQYF; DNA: TGTGCCAGCAGCCCCGACGGGCTTTACGAGCAGTACTTC
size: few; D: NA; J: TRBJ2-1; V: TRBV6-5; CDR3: CASSYTRLLYGDNEQFF; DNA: TGTGCCAGCAGTTACACAAGACTGCTCTACGGAGACAATGAGCAGTTCTTC
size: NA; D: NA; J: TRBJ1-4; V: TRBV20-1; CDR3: CSASPDGRNEKLFF; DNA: TGCAGTGCGTCACCCGACGGTAGGAATGAAAAACTGTTTTTT
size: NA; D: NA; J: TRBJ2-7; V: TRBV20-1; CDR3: CSAQTIRDMSYEQYF; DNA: TGCAGTGCCCAAACCATCCGGGACATGTCGTACGAGCAGTACTTC
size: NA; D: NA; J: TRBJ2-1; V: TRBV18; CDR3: CASSQVTGNNEQFF; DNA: TGTGCCAGCTCACAGGTGACAGGAAACAATGAGCAGTTCTTC
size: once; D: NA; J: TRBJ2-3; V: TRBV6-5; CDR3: CASSYSIGSVTDTQYF; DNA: TGTGCCAGCAGTTACTCGATTGGGTCTGTCACAGATACGCAGTATTTT
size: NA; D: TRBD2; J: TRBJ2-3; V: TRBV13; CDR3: CASSLAGGVAGTDTQYF; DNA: TGTGCCAGCAGCTTAGCGGGAGGAGTTGCGGGCACAGATACGCAGTATTTT
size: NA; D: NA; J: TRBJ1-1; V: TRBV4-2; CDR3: CASSLISDGNTEAFF; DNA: TGTGCCAGCAGCCTAATCTCGGACGGGAACACTGAAGCTTTCTTT
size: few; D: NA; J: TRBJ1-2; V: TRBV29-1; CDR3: CSVEAGREYGYTF; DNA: TGCAGCGTTGAGGCCGGGCGGGAATATGGCTACACCTTC
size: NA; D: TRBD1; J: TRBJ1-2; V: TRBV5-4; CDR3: CASNYPGTANGYTF; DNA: TGTGCCAGCAACTATCCCGGGACAGCTAATGGCTACACCTTC
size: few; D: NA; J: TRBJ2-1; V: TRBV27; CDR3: CASNSPVQRYNEQFF; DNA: TGTGCCAGCAATTCCCCTGTACAAAGGTATAATGAGCAGTTCTTC
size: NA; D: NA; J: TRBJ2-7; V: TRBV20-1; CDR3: CSARLGVYEQYF; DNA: TGCAGTGCTAGACTCGGAGTCTACGAGCAGTACTTC
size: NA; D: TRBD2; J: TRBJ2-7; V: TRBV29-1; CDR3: CSVEATSLDEQYF; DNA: TGCAGCGTTGAGGCGACTAGCCTTGACGAGCAGTACTTC
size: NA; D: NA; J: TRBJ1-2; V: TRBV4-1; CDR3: CASSPFPSDMTSSGYTF; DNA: TGCGCCAGCAGCCCCTTCCCCTCGGACATGACTTCTTCTGGCTACACCTTC
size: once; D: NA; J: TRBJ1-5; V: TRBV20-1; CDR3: CSASQSNQPQHF; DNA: TGCAGTGCTAGTCAGAGCAATCAGCCCCAGCATTTT
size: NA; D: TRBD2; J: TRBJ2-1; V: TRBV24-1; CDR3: CATSDPPGALAGCWNEQFF; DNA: TGTGCCACCAGTGATCCTCCTGGGGCGCTAGCGGGATGTTGGAATGAGCAGTTCTTC
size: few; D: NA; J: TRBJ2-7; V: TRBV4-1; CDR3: CASSQGLRVEQYF; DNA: TGCGCCAGCAGCCAAGGCTTGAGAGTCGAGCAGTACTTC
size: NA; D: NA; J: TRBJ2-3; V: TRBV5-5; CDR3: CASSLGTGSRTDTQYF; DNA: TGTGCCAGCAGCTTGGGTACAGGGAGTAGGACAGATACGCAGTATTTT
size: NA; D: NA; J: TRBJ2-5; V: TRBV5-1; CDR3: CASSVLPLDNQETQYF; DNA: TGCGCCAGCAGCGTCTTACCCCTAGACAACCAAGAGACCCAGTACTTC
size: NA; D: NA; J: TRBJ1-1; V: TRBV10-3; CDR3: CASIAGGGTEAFF; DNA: TGTGCCAGCATAGCGGGGGGGGGCACTGAAGCTTTCTTT
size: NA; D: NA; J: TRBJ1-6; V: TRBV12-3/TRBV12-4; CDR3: CASQLGANSPLHF; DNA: TGTGCCTCCCAGCTCGGTGCGAATTCACCCCTCCACTTT
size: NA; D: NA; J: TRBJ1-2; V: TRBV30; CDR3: CAWSVRGYGYTF; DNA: TGTGCCTGGAGTGTAAGGGGGTATGGCTACACCTTC
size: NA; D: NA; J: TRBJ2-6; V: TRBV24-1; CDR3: CATSETRQLSGANVLTF; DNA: TGTGCCACCAGTGAAACCCGACAGCTCTCTGGGGCCAACGTCCTGACTTTC
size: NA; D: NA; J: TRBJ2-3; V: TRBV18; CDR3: CASSPSARVNTDTQYF; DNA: TGTGCCAGCTCACCATCGGCCCGCGTGAACACAGATACGCAGTATTTT
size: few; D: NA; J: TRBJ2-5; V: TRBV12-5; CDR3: CASGLVGGKQETQYF; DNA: TGTGCTAGTGGTTTGGTAGGCGGGAAACAAGAGACCCAGTACTTC
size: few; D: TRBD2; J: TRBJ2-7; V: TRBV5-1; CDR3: CASSLTSGSNYEQYF; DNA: TGCGCCAGCAGCTTAACTAGCGGGAGTAACTACGAGCAGTACTTC
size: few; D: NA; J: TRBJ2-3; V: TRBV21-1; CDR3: CASRAGSRYAYF; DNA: TGTGCCAGCAGAGCAGGGTCCAGATACGCGTATTTT
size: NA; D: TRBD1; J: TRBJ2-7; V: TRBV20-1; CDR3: CSAITGDSYEQYF; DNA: TGCAGTGCTATAACAGGGGATTCCTACGAGCAGTACTTC
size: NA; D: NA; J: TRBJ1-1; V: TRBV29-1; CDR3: CSVERTKNTEAFF; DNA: TGCAGCGTTGAACGGACAAAGAACACTGAAGCTTTCTTT
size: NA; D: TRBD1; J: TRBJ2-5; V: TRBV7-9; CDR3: CASRTDRVGETQYF; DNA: TGTGCCAGCAGGACGGACAGGGTAGGAGAGACCCAGTACTTC
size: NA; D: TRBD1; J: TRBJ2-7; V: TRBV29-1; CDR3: CSVRGDRGSSYEQYF; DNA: TGCAGCGTTCGGGGGGACAGGGGAAGCTCCTACGAGCAGTACTTC
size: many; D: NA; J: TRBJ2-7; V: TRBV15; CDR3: CATREGAVPYEQYF; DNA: TGTGCCACCAGGGAGGGGGCCGTTCCCTACGAGCAGTACTTC